The text below deals with one T cell receptor (beta chain). No cognate antigen has been identified for it. No qualities accompany the bases; no much larger clone lies one base away. This entry belongs to a study of response to subunit inactivated influenza vaccine (dated by TCRdb to 2017 to 2018). General notes on the study: Deep quantitative profiling of the T cell receptor repertoire was used in the study to follow responses to a trivalent subunit inactivated influenza vaccine. Here is what the overall study found, with its caveats: It was suggested by the authors that each seasonal influenza vaccination may recruit only a limited number of new T cells.

V is trimmed back by 3 bases and J by 0 bases, and the junction contains 2 bases that no gene match accounts for. The cysteine opens and the phenylalanine closes a CDR3 of 15 amino acids. Just CDR3 DNA is preserved here, 45 bases in frame from base 1. Library preparation employed RT-PCR. The instrument given in TCRdb is Illumina HiSeq 2500. TCRdb reran the public reads through fastp at Q25 and MiXCR, keeping productive beta chains. Every CDR3 protein is listed once, alongside the most common genes and DNA of its rows. For this sample there are about 650,000 distinct CDR3 sequences; 14% appear just once. The ten largest clones add up to approximately 7.6% of the sample.

This TCR was sampled from a man aged 50 to 59 who received an inactivated influenza vaccine. Donor details come from another sample of the same person, matched by shared clones. The chain employs TRBV12-3 or TRBV12-4 and TRBJ2-7; TRBD2 lines up with 10 middle nucleotides. The sequenced sample was PBMCs from blood, obtained roughly 2 weeks before vaccination. The DNA sequence is TGTGCCAGCAGTTTGAGCGGGAGGGCCTCCTACGAGCAGTACTTC. The encoded protein is CASSLSGRASYEQYF.